This TCR beta chain was captured in a study of patients and donors after allogeneic stem cell transplantation. Germline assignment: CDR1 SEHNR and CDR2 FQNEAQ (reference sequence). V lost 6 bases, J lost 6 bases, and 15 bases lay in between. The CDR3 runs to 14 residues. TCRdb processed the RT-PCR reads anew with MiXCR; each CDR3 protein has one entry. The data show roughly 960,000 distinct CDR3 sequences, with 15% to 20% seen just once and under 6.5% held by the top ten. This clonotype was seen a few times. The chain has TRBV7-9 and TRBJ1-5; maybe TRBD1 (6 bases). The sample consisted of blood, either unsorted or a sorted T cell fraction (not recorded which). This clonotype was obtained from a human donor who was either an allogeneic HSCT recipient or a stem cell or donor lymphocyte infusion donor (not recorded which). It is not recorded whose cells these are; they may come from a transplant donor. In DNA, the CDR3 is TGTGCCAGCAGTTCTCAGGGGAGAGGTCAGCCCCAGCATTTT. Protein sequence: CASSSQGRGQPQHF.